Presented here are 4 T cell receptor beta chains from one specimen sequenced in a study of OX40 agonist ivuxolimab in advanced cancers. TCRdb keeps only in-frame clones here, not all; method: immunoSEQ multiplex PCR. The sample has more than 50,000 clones; about 87% are singletons. Sequences were derived from CD4+ or CD8+ T cells sorted from blood, sampled in a trial of the OX40 agonist ivuxolimab. These receptors all stem from an adult with an advanced solid tumor such as melanoma, head and neck, liver or kidney cancer.

V usage is TRBV7-9 and J usage is TRBJ2-5, with 9 bases matching TRBD1. Losses at the gene ends were 6 bases for V and 8 bases for J; bases not matched to a gene: 13. The CDR3 is 15 amino acids. The germline CDR1 and CDR2 sequences are SEHNR and FQNEAQ (reference sequence). CDR3: CASREQGARRGTQYF. The DNA for the CDR3 is TGTGCCAGCAGGGAACAGGGGGCCCGCAGGGGAACCCAGTACTTC.

The chain couples TRBV5-5 to TRBJ1-2; no reliable D call. Germline V gene sequence: CDR1 SGHKS, CDR2 YYEKEE (reference sequence). The CDR3 is 13 amino acids. Trimming left V 3 bases short and J 5 bases short, with 11 bases between. CDR3 sequence (DNA): TGTGCCAGCAGCTCCACCCCAGCTTATGGCTACACCTTC. Translation: CASSSTPAYGYTF.

J is TRBJ1-1 and V is TRBV7-2; D possibly corresponds to TRBD1 (5 bases). V lost 5 bases and J lost 3, with 13 bases in between. The CDR3 is 14 amino acids. CDR1 and CDR2 (germline): SGHTA, FQGNSA. CDR3 sequence (DNA): TGTGCCAGCAGCCGACAGAGGTGGGACACTGAAGCTTTCTTT. Protein sequence: CASSRQRWDTEAFF.

The chain recombines TRBV11-2 with TRBJ2-5; D is perhaps TRBD1 (6 bases). Deletions cut 5 bases from V and 4 bases from J, with 14 bases between. Germline CDR1 and CDR2: SGHAT and FQNNGV. This CDR3 has 14 residues. CDR3 region: CASSPTGLTETQYF. The DNA of the CDR3 is TGTGCCAGCAGCCCTACAGGGTTAACAGAGACCCAGTACTTC.